This T cell receptor beta chain was found in a study of cytomegalovirus exposure and HLA in healthy donors. Study-wide results and limits: Reports state that TCR beta sequences accurately predicted most subjects' HLA-A and HLA-B alleles. Data from an earlier analysis indicated that most TCR beta V segments were productive either about 87% or about 30% of the time.

In the PCR, 60 Vbeta and 13 Jbeta primers were used. Measured with immunoSEQ multiplex PCR; TCRdb has only the in-frame clones, and not every one. There are about 220,000 clones in the sample; 75% occur only once, and roughly 1.9% lies in the top ten. As regards this clone: The antigen remains undetermined.

The material sequenced was PBMCs. The sequence derives from a woman aged 30 to 39 in good health and CMV-seronegative.

CDR3 amino acids: CASSSTGGYTGELFF. The DNA for the CDR3 is TGTGCCAGCAGTTCCACAGGGGGGTACACCGGGGAGCTGTTTTTT. V usage is TRBV5-6 and J usage is TRBJ2-2; 8 bases are a match to TRBD1. The V gene end was trimmed by 5 bases and the J gene end by 3 bases; junction bases not matched to a gene: 6. The CDR3 has 15 residues. Germline lookup yields CDR1 SGHDT and CDR2 YYEEEE.